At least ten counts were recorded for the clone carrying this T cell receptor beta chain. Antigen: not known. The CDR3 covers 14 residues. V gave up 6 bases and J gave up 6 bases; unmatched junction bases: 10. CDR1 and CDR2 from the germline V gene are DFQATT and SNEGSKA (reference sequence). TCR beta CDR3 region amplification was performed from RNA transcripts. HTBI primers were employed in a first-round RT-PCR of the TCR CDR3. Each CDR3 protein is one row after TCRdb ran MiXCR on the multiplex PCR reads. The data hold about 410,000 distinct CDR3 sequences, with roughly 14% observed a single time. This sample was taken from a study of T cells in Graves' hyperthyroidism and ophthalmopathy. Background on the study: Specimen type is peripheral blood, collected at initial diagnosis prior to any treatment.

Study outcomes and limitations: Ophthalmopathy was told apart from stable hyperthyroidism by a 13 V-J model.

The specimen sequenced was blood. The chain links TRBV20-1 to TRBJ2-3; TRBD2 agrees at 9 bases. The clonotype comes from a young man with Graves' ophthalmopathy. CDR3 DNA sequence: TGCAGTGCGCTTAGCGGGGGCGGCCCCGATACGCAGTATTTT. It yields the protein CSALSGGGPDTQYF.